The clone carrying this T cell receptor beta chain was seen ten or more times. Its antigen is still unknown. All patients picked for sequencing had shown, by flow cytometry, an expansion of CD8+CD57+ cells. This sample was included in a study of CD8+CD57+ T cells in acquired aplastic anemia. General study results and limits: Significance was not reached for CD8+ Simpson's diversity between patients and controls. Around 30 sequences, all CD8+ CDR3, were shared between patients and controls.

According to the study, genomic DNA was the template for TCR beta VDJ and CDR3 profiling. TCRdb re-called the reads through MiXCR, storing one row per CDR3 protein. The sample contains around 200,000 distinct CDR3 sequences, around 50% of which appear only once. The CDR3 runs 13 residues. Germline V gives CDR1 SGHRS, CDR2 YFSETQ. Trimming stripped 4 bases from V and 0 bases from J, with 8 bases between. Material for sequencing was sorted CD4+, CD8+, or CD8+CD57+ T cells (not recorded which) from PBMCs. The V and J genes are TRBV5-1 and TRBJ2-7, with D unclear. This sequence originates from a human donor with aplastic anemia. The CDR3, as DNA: TGCGCCAGCAGCGCCTCGGGCTCCTACGAGCAGTACTTC. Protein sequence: CASSASGSYEQYF.